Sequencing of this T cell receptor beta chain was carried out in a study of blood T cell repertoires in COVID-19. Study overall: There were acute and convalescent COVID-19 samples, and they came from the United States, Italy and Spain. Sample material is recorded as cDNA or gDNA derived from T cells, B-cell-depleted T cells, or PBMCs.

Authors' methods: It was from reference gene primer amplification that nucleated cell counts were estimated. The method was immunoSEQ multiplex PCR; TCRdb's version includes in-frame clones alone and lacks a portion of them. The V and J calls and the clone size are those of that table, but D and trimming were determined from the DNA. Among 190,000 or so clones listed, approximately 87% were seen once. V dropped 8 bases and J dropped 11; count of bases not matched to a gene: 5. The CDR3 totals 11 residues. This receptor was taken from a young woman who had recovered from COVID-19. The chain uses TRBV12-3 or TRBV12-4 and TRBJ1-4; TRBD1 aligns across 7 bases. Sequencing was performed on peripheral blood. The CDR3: CASRTTGKLFF. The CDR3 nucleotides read TGTGCCAGCCGAACGACAGGGAAACTGTTTTTT.